The clone carrying this T cell receptor (beta chain) was seen a handful of times. Its target is not known. This sample is drawn from a study of T-cell memory formation after mild COVID-19. For the study at large: TCR clustering was largely donor specific.

General study findings and limits: Whether second-wave clones peaking at day 37 were SARS-CoV-2 specific went unconfirmed.

Using constant-segment primers, 5'RACE produced TCR alpha and TCR beta cDNA libraries carrying sample barcodes and UMIs. TCRdb processed the 5' RACE reads anew with MiXCR; each CDR3 protein has one entry. This repertoire shows 400,000 to 500,000 distinct CDR3 sequences, around 20% found once; its top ten account for around 9.2%. The TCR sequence derives from an adult woman who had mild COVID-19 (a few samples of this study predate the infection). Cell type and time point are not known. Sample: PBMCs or a T cell subset sorted from them (not recorded which).

For the CDR3, the DNA is TGTGCCAGCAGCGAAAGGACTAGCGGGCCTAGCACAGATACGCAGTATTTT. The encoded protein is CASSERTSGPSTDTQYF. The rearrangement links TRBV11-2 to TRBJ2-3; 11 bases map to TRBD2. The ends lost 5 bases at V and 0 bases at J; junction bases unmatched: 7. Germline V lookup: CDR1 SGHAT, CDR2 FQNNGV. There are 17 residues in the CDR3.